These 13 T cell receptor beta chains originate from one sample sequenced in a study of blood T cell repertoires in COVID-19. The data were produced by immunoSEQ multiplex PCR, yet TCRdb's version contains in-frame clones alone and is incomplete. Among hundreds of thousands of clones listed, just under 85% were seen once. Sequencing input: peripheral blood. The receptors derive from a woman at least 80 years old with acute or convalescent COVID-19.

The rearrangement links TRBV19 to TRBJ2-1; 7 nucleotides agree with TRBD2. Germline CDR1 reads LNHDA; CDR2 reads SQIVND (reference sequence). There are 17 residues in the CDR3. V was clipped by 4 bases and J by 7 bases; unmatched bases: 16. The CDR3 nucleotides are TGTGCCAGTAGTACTAGCCTAGGCGGGAGAGCCGGAAATGAGCAGTTCTTC. Protein product: CASSTSLGGRAGNEQFF.

This clone was observed a handful of times. This specimen includes other DNA sequences encoding the same CDR3. The J gene is TRBJ2-3, the V gene TRBV7-2, with 7 bases identical to TRBD2. Looked up from germline, CDR1 is SGHTA and CDR2 is FQGNSA. The CDR3 contains 14 residues. V was clipped by 6 bases and J by 2 bases; unmatched bases: 5. CDR3 protein: CASSLGLDTDTQYF. The CDR3 nucleotides are TGTGCCAGCAGTCTCGGACTAGACACAGATACGCAGTATTTT.

The gene calls are TRBV5-1 and TRBJ1-2; 8 nucleotides line up with TRBD1. CDR1 and CDR2 (germline): SGHRS, YFSETQ. This CDR3 region has 15 residues. V lost 0 bases, J lost 3 bases, and 4 bases stayed unmatched. The CDR3 reads CASSLVPGGDYGYTF. In DNA form, the CDR3 reads TGCGCCAGCAGCTTGGTACCAGGGGGCGACTATGGCTACACCTTC.

The chain joins TRBV5-5 to TRBJ2-5, with TRBD1 matching over 7 bases. The CDR3 spans 14 residues. With 4 bases clipped from V and 2 bases from J, the junction kept 5 bases outside the gene matches. Germline V gene lookup returns CDR1 SGHKS and CDR2 YYEKEE (reference sequence). CDR3 sequence: CASSGGQKQETQYF. The CDR3 nucleotides are TGTGCCAGCAGCGGGGGACAGAAACAAGAGACCCAGTACTTC.

This clone was seen a handful of times. V gene TRBV10-3 combines with J gene TRBJ2-3; the match to TRBD2 covers 8 bases. The germline gives CDR1 ENHRY, CDR2 SYGVKD. The CDR3 totals 15 residues. V trimming: 8 bases; J trimming: 2 bases; junction bases outside the gene matches: 9. This CDR3 reads CAISSRGGTTDTQYF. CDR3 coding DNA: TGTGCCATCTCAAGTCGGGGGGGAACCACAGATACGCAGTATTTT.

The chain combines TRBV5-5 with TRBJ2-7; possibly TRBD1 for D (7 bases). Germline CDR1 is SGHKS and CDR2 is YYEKEE (reference sequence). This CDR3 is 15 amino acids long. V was clipped by 0 bases and J by 1 base, with 11 bases between them. The CDR3 DNA is TGTGCCAGCAGCTTGGTGGAGGGGGCGTCCTACGAGCAGTACTTC. Translated, it gives CASSLVEGASYEQYF.

This rearrangement joins TRBV19 to TRBJ2-1; 9 bases fit TRBD2. The CDR3 spans 15 residues. The V segment lost 2 bases and the J segment 7 bases; nucleotides outside the gene matches: 6. Germline assignment: CDR1 LNHDA and CDR2 SQIVND (reference sequence). The CDR3 region has the DNA TGTGCCAGTAGTATACTAGCGGGGATGCGGAATGAGCAGTTCTTC. The encoded protein is CASSILAGMRNEQFF.

The CDR3 nucleotides read TGCGCCAGCAGCTTCCGGACAGACTACGAGCAGTACTTC. It translates to CASSFRTDYEQYF. The chain is built from TRBV5-1 and TRBJ2-7; D perhaps matches TRBD1 (6 bases). Looked up from germline, CDR1 is SGHRS and CDR2 is YFSETQ. The CDR3 contains 13 residues. V was shortened by 2 bases and J by 3 bases, with 9 bases between the two germline ends.

The sample holds a few counts of this clone. The chain has TRBV5-6 and TRBJ2-2, with a possible D match to TRBD1 (5 bases). Trimming took off 2 bases at V and 5 bases at J, with 10 bases between the two ends. The CDR3 is 14 amino acids. Germline V gene sequence: CDR1 SGHDT, CDR2 YYEEEE. The CDR3 bases are TGTGCCAGCAGCTTAGGGGTCGGAACCGGGGAGCTGTTTTTT. Translation gives CASSLGVGTGELFF.

This chain uses TRBV30 with TRBJ1-2, with D maybe TRBD1 (6 bases). CDR1 is GTSNPN and CDR2 is SVGIG in the germline V gene (reference sequence). V lost 2 bases and J 8 bases, leaving 15 bases between the germline ends. CDR3 size: 13 residues. DNA of the CDR3: TGTGCCTGGAGTCTCCAGGGGCCTGGGGGCTACACCTTC. As protein: CAWSLQGPGGYTF.

The chain employs TRBV19 and TRBJ2-7; TRBD1 might be the D (6 bases). Germline V lookup: CDR1 LNHDA, CDR2 SQIVND (reference sequence). Deletions cut 4 bases from V and 0 bases from J, with 19 bases between. The CDR3 is made up of 17 amino acids. In nucleotides, the CDR3 is TGTGCCAGTAGTAAAAAAACGACAGGAGTGGGCTCCTACGAGCAGTACTTC. Protein sequence: CASSKKTTGVGSYEQYF. Looking up the rest from reference TRBV19 and TRBJ2-7 gives the full variable domain: DGGITQSPKYLFRKEGQNVTLSCEQNLNHDAMYWYRQDPGQGLRLIYYSQIVNDFQKGDIAEGYSVSREKKESFPLTVTSAQKNPTAFYLCASSKKTTGVGSYEQYFGPGTRLTVT.

This chain connects TRBV19 to TRBJ1-1; D is perhaps TRBD1 (6 bases). Looked up from germline, CDR1 is LNHDA and CDR2 is SQIVND (reference sequence). Trimming cost V 10 bases and J 1 base, with 10 bases left between them. This CDR3 comprises 12 residues. CDR3 sequence: CATGQRNTEAFF. The DNA for the CDR3 is TGTGCCACCGGACAGAGGAACACTGAAGCTTTCTTT. Full variable domain (missing parts from reference TRBV19 and TRBJ1-1): DGGITQSPKYLFRKEGQNVTLSCEQNLNHDAMYWYRQDPGQGLRLIYYSQIVNDFQKGDIAEGYSVSREKKESFPLTVTSAQKNPTAFYLCATGQRNTEAFFGQGTRLTVV.

The sample holds a few counts of this clone. CDR3 region: CASSQKGTYVEQYF. DNA of the CDR3: TGTGCCAGCAGCCAAAAAGGGACTTACGTCGAGCAGTACTTC. The chain couples TRBV3-1 (or the pseudogene TRBV3-2) to TRBJ2-7, with a weak D call TRBD2 (6 bases). The germline V gene has CDR1 LGHDT and CDR2 YNNKEL (reference sequence). There are 14 residues in the CDR3. V was pared by 2 bases and J by 6 bases, with 14 bases between.